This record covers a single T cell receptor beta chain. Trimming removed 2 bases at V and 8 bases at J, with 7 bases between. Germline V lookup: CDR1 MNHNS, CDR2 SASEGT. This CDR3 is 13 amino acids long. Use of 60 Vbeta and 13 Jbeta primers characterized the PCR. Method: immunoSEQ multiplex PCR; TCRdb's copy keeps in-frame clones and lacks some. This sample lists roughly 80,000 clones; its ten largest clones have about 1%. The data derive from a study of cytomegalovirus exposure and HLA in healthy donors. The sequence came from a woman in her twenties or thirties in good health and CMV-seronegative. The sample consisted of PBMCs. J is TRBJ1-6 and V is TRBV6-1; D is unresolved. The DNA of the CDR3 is TGTGCCAGCAGTGAAAAACTAGATTCACCCCTCCACTTT. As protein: CASSEKLDSPLHF.